This T cell receptor beta chain was captured in a study of T cell responses to AZD1222 COVID-19 vaccine. Across the study: Second doses were pooled across both intervals (about 4 or about 12 weeks).

Unmatched junction bases numbered 8, after V lost 5 bases and J lost 0 bases. This CDR3 is 17 amino acids long. Germline CDR1 reads SGHNT; CDR2 reads YENEEA. In its sample, this clone was seen once. Its antigen is still unknown. Clones were sequenced by immunoSEQ multiplex PCR, and TCRdb holds only the in-frame ones, with some missing. The sample lists about 140,000 clones; roughly 92% were seen once. General study results and limits: Just a handful of people given AZD1222 tested seropositive at baseline. Donor demographics were predominantly white British with a female majority; clonal diversity may be underestimated.

The source of this sequence is an adult in good health. V usage is TRBV11-3 and J usage is TRBJ2-1; 9 nucleotides agree with TRBD2. Material: peripheral blood, obtained on day 0 of AZD1222 vaccination. The CDR3 spells CASSPLAGASSYNEQFF. The DNA for the CDR3 is TGTGCCAGCAGCCCATTAGCGGGGGCCAGCTCCTACAATGAGCAGTTCTTC.